This passage covers 21 T cell receptor beta chains from one sample sequenced in a study of T cell responses to AZD1222 COVID-19 vaccine. Profiled with immunoSEQ multiplex PCR; TCRdb holds only in-frame clones, not every one. The sample lists some 130,000 clones; about 90% were seen once. Sequencing used peripheral blood, obtained on day 0 of AZD1222 vaccination. These receptors were obtained from an adult in good health.

This clone has just one count. V gene TRBV7-9 combines with J gene TRBJ1-1; D is undetermined. The germline V and J ends were trimmed by 1 base and 0 bases, with 9 bases remaining between them. The CDR3 loop spans 15 amino acids. Germline loops: CDR1 SEHNR, CDR2 FQNEAQ (reference sequence). The CDR3 DNA is TGTGCCAGCAGCTTAGAGGCCAGTCTGAACACTGAAGCTTTCTTT. It encodes CASSLEASLNTEAFF.

This sequence joins TRBV28 and TRBJ1-2; D is unresolved. The germline V gene encodes CDR1 MDHEN and CDR2 SYDVKM. Deletions cut 3 bases from V and 2 bases from J, with 10 bases between. CDR3 length equals 14 residues. The CDR3 region is CASSFPRANYGYTF. The CDR3 nucleotides read TGTGCCAGCAGTTTCCCGAGGGCGAACTATGGCTACACCTTC.

The rearrangement joins TRBV6-5 to TRBJ2-1; TRBD2 matches at 8 bases. After removal of 3 bases from V and 7 bases from J, the junction contained 8 bases not matched to a gene. CDR3 size: 15 residues. Germline CDR1 and CDR2: MNHEY and SVGAGI. In DNA, the CDR3 is TGTGCCAGCAGTTATAGCGGGGTTAACACAAATGAGCAGTTCTTC. It yields the protein CASSYSGVNTNEQFF.

The gene calls are TRBV11-2 and TRBJ1-4; D is possibly TRBD1 (5 bases). CDR1 is SGHAT, CDR2 FQNNGV, per germline. The CDR3 is made up of 15 amino acids. V lost 8 bases and J lost 6, with 19 bases in between. The CDR3 here is CASSGRNFYDEKLFF. The CDR3, as DNA: TGTGCCAGCTCGGGGCGAAATTTTTACGATGAAAAACTGTTTTTT.

The chain's CDR3 is CSAPGAPSTGELFF. The CDR3 DNA is TGCAGCGCCCCAGGGGCCCCGAGCACCGGGGAGCTGTTTTTT. The V call is TRBV29-1, the J call TRBJ2-2, with D perhaps TRBD1 (6 bases). Germline-derived CDR1 and CDR2 are SQVTM and ANQGSEA. The CDR3 contains 14 residues. The ends were cut back, 7 bases at V and 4 bases at J, with 16 bases in the middle.

V gene TRBV21-1 combines with J gene TRBJ2-4. TRBV21-1 is a recognized pseudogene. The CDR3 consists of 15 residues. CDR3 amino acids: CASSKEFRNENIQYF. Written as DNA, the CDR3 is TGTGCCAGCAGCAAAGAATTTAGGAACGAAAACATTCAGTACTTC.

The count of this clone is one. The rearrangement links TRBV9 to TRBJ1-5; 7 nucleotides line up with TRBD1. CDR3 size: 14 residues. CDR1 and CDR2 from the germline V gene are SGDLS and YYNGEE. V dropped 4 bases and J dropped 4; count of bases not matched to a gene: 5. The CDR3: CASSKGQINQPQHF. Written as DNA, the CDR3 is TGTGCCAGCAGCAAGGGACAGATAAATCAGCCCCAGCATTTT.

This clone was seen a handful of times. The chain is built from TRBV12-3 or TRBV12-4 and TRBJ1-1; D is possibly TRBD1 (5 bases). V was pared by 7 bases and J by 3 bases, with 12 bases between. The length of the CDR3 is 13 residues. In DNA form, the CDR3 reads TGTGCCAGCAAGAAGACAGAGTACACTGAAGCTTTCTTT. Its protein is CASKKTEYTEAFF.

The CDR3 DNA reads as TGTGCCAGCAGTCAACAGGGGGGGGATTCACCCCTCCACTTT. Amino acid sequence: CASSQQGGDSPLHF. This sequence joins TRBV6-4 and TRBJ1-6, with 8 bases lining up with TRBD1. This CDR3 contains 14 residues. J was trimmed by 8 bases and V by 5 bases; bases with no gene match: 5. Looked up from germline, CDR1 is MRHNA and CDR2 is SNTAGT.

The genes are TRBV3-1 (or the pseudogene TRBV3-2) and TRBJ2-7; 7 positions agree with TRBD2. This CDR3 is 15 amino acids long. The germline CDR1 and CDR2 sequences are LGHDT and YNNKEL (reference sequence). V lost 2 bases and J lost 2; bases outside the gene matches: 6. This chain's CDR3 is CASSQTGGGAYEQYF. The CDR3 coding sequence is TGTGCCAGCAGCCAAACTGGCGGGGGAGCCTACGAGCAGTACTTC.

Only a few counts were recorded for this clone. The chain has TRBV5-5 and TRBJ2-1; 9 bases are a match to TRBD1. The J segment lost 3 bases and the V segment lost 3 bases, leaving 4 bases of the junction unmatched. CDR3 length: 15 amino acids. CDR1 is SGHKS and CDR2 is YYEKEE in the germline V gene (reference sequence). CDR3 sequence: CASSSGTGIYNEQFF. CDR3 nucleotides: TGTGCCAGCAGCTCCGGGACAGGGATCTACAATGAGCAGTTCTTC.

This chain connects TRBV5-4 to TRBJ1-4; the D is unclear. The germline V gene has CDR1 SGHNT and CDR2 YYREEE (reference sequence). With 3 bases removed from V and 8 bases from J, the gap between germline ends came to 14 bases. The CDR3 extends over 14 amino acids. Written as DNA, the CDR3 is TGTGCCAGCAGCTCCCGTCGGGGTTCGGAAAAACTGTTTTTT. Amino acids: CASSSRRGSEKLFF.

This clone appeared a single time. The chain carries TRBV28 and TRBJ1-6; 8 nucleotides match TRBD1. The junction had 18 bases not matched to a gene; V was cut back by 6 bases and J by 8 bases. The CDR3 consists of 18 residues. Looked up from germline, CDR1 is MDHEN and CDR2 is SYDVKM. CDR3 sequence: CASRGGQAGGFRDSPLHF. The CDR3 region has the DNA TGTGCCAGCAGAGGGGGACAGGCGGGGGGTTTTCGGGATTCACCCCTCCACTTT. Together with reference TRBV28 and TRBJ1-6, the CDR3 gives the full variable domain: DVKVTQSSRYLVKRTGEKVFLECVQDMDHENMFWYRQDPGLGLRLIYFSYDVKMKEKGDIPEGYSVSREKKERFSLILESASTNQTSMYLCASRGGQAGGFRDSPLHFGNGTRLTVT.

The V gene is TRBV5-1, the J gene TRBJ1-4; D unresolved. The V gene lost 1 base and the J gene lost 5 bases, with 6 bases spanning the gap. The CDR3 is 13 residues long. From germline, CDR1 is SGHRS and CDR2 YFSETQ. The CDR3 DNA reads as TGCGCCAGCAGCTTGAATTTAAATGAAAAACTGTTTTTT. Its protein product is CASSLNLNEKLFF.

V and J are TRBV7-2 and TRBJ1-5; D call uncertain. The CDR3 consists of 19 residues. V lost 3 bases and J lost 1, with 22 bases in between. Germline CDR1 reads SGHTA; CDR2 reads FQGNSA. CDR3 DNA sequence: TGTGCCAGCAGCTTTGGTTTTGGACGGAGCCTTGGGAGCAATCAGCCCCAGCATTTT. It translates to CASSFGFGRSLGSNQPQHF.

The chain links TRBV6-5 to TRBJ2-3; TRBD2 aligns across 8 bases. J gave up 11 bases and V 8 bases, and 6 bases lay outside the gene matches. Germline CDR1 and CDR2: MNHEY and SVGAGI. The CDR3 sequence is 11 residues long. The CDR3 bases are TGTGCCAGCGGGGGCGGGGGGAGGCAGTATTTT. It is translated as CASGGGGRQYF.

The sample holds one count of this clone. The V gene is TRBV7-9, the J gene TRBJ1-3; D is ambiguous. V lost 2 bases and J 0 bases, leaving 8 bases between the germline ends. This CDR3 comprises 15 residues. Germline CDR1 and CDR2: SEHNR and FQNEAQ (reference sequence). CDR3 region: CASSLQALSGNTIYF. Here the CDR3 DNA reads TGTGCCAGCAGCTTACAGGCACTCTCTGGAAACACCATATATTTT.

The V and J genes are TRBV18 and TRBJ1-4; TRBD1 agrees at 11 bases. The CDR3 spans 14 residues. V shed 8 bases, J shed 8 bases, and the junction held 7 bases outside the gene matches. The germline V gene encodes CDR1 KGHSH and CDR2 LQKENI. The CDR3 sequence: CASARWDRGEKLFF. For the CDR3, the DNA is TGTGCCAGCGCGCGATGGGACAGGGGGGAAAAACTGTTTTTT.

CDR3 sequence reads: CASSSRGAWEQYF. In DNA, the CDR3 is TGTGCCAGCAGCTCCCGGGGCGCGTGGGAGCAGTACTTC. The J gene is TRBJ2-7, the V gene TRBV6-5, with D perhaps given as TRBD1 or TRBD2 (5 bases each). Trimming took off 6 bases at V and 7 bases at J, with 16 bases between the two ends. CDR1 and CDR2 (germline): MNHEY, SVGAGI. The CDR3 is made up of 13 amino acids.

V is TRBV25-1 and J is TRBJ1-2, with a tentative D call TRBD1 (5 bases). The V gene's germline CDR1 is MGHDK and CDR2 SYGVNS. The CDR3 runs to 14 residues. The V gene lost 7 bases and the J gene lost 8 bases, with 20 bases spanning the gap. Here the CDR3 DNA reads TGTGCCAGCACCCATAACGGGGGTCCGGGGGGCTACACCTTC. Amino acids: CASTHNGGPGGYTF.

The chain links TRBV11-2 to TRBJ2-2, with D unclear. The CDR3 spans 18 residues. Germline V gene sequence: CDR1 SGHAT, CDR2 FQNNGV. Trimming left V 1 base short and J 3 bases short, with 18 bases between. CDR3 region: CASSLGLAWADHTGELFF. The DNA for the CDR3 is TGTGCCAGCAGCTTAGGGTTAGCTTGGGCAGACCACACCGGGGAGCTGTTTTTT.